This TCR beta chain was obtained from a study of blood T cell repertoires in COVID-19. Study background: T cells, B-cell-depleted T cells, or PBMCs supplied cDNA or gDNA.

V was cut by 1 base and J by 2 bases, with 12 bases left in between. The germline V gene encodes CDR1 SGHNT and CDR2 YENEEA. CDR3 length equals 16 residues. The protocol was immunoSEQ multiplex PCR, while the TCRdb copy is restricted to in-frame clones and leaves out a portion. Here the sample spans 240,000 or so clones, around 85% being singletons. Sequencing was carried out using PBMCs or T cells enriched from blood (not recorded which). This receptor was obtained from a middle-aged woman with acute COVID-19. The V gene is TRBV11-3, the J gene TRBJ1-3; D might be TRBD1 (6 bases). The CDR3 DNA sequence: TGTGCCAGCAGCTTAGGGACAGACACCACTGGAAACACCATATATTTT. As protein: CASSLGTDTTGNTIYF. Together with reference TRBV11-3 and TRBJ1-3, the CDR3 gives the full variable domain: EAGVVQSPRYKIIEKKQPVAFWCNPISGHNTLYWYLQNLGQGPELLIRYENEEAVDDSQLPKDRFSAERLKGVDSTLKIQPAELGDSAVYLCASSLGTDTTGNTIYFGEGSWLTVV.